These T cell receptor beta chains were read from a single sample in a study of early T cells in non-severe SARS-CoV-2 infection. TCRdb used MiXCR to reprocess the 5' RACE reads, holding one entry per CDR3 protein. This table holds around 50,000 distinct CDR3 sequences, roughly 12% found once. The sample consisted of whole blood. These receptors all stem from an adult who was a healthcare worker with PCR-confirmed SARS-CoV-2 infection or an uninfected control (not recorded which). The CDR3 runs from the conserved cysteine through the conserved F or W. The D gene is left open where the match is weak. For some rows the clone size is stated as once, few or many, or as a class when expanded; others skip it.

d_call,j_call,clone_size,v_call,cdr3_nt,cdr3_aa
NA,TRBJ1-3,NA,TRBV4-2,TGTGCCAGCAGCCCCATGGGGAGCTCTGGAAACACCATATATTTT,CASSPMGSSGNTIYF
TRBD1,TRBJ2-1,few,TRBV27,TGTGCCAGCGAGAATACAGGGGGCACTGAGCAGTTCTTC,CASENTGGTEQFF
NA,TRBJ1-1,NA,TRBV6-6,TGTGCCAGCAGAAGGGAAGCTGAAGCTTTCTTT,CASRREAEAFF
TRBD1,TRBJ2-4,NA,TRBV7-9,TGTGCCAGCAGCTTAAGGGGACAGCCTGACATTCAGTACTTC,CASSLRGQPDIQYF
NA,TRBJ2-1,few,TRBV5-4,TGTGCCAGCAGCACCGGGGATGAGCAGTTCTTC,CASSTGDEQFF
NA,TRBJ1-2,many,TRBV7-8,TGTGCCAGCAGCTCCCCTAACGGCTACACCTTC,CASSSPNGYTF
TRBD2,TRBJ2-7,NA,TRBV20-1,TGCAGTGCTAGAGATTTTCGACTAGCGGGGGGGCGGTACGAGCAGTACTTC,CSARDFRLAGGRYEQYF
NA,TRBJ2-1,NA,TRBV7-3,TGTGCCAGCAGCTTAGGTTCCGGGACCAACAATGAGCAGTTCTTC,CASSLGSGTNNEQFF
NA,TRBJ2-7,many,TRBV27,TGTGCCAGCAGTTACGGGGGTCCCCCCCTCTCCTACTACGAGCAGTACTTC,CASSYGGPPLSYYEQYF
NA,TRBJ2-3,NA,TRBV29-1,TGCAGCGTTGAATGGGAGGGCACAGATACGCAGTATTTT,CSVEWEGTDTQYF
NA,TRBJ2-1,many,TRBV5-1,TGCGCCAGCAGCTTAGGGCTCCCGGAGCAGTTCTTC,CASSLGLPEQFF
TRBD2,TRBJ2-1,many,TRBV6-4,TGTGCCAGCAGTGACCTAGCGGGAGTAGCTACCAATGAGCAGTTCTTC,CASSDLAGVATNEQFF
NA,TRBJ1-5,many,TRBV5-1,TGCGCCAGCAGCTCCGTACTGGGGGGCCAGCCCCAGCATTTT,CASSSVLGGQPQHF
TRBD1,TRBJ1-2,NA,TRBV30,TGTGCCTTCCTACTACAGGGGAACTATGGCTACACCTTC,CAFLLQGNYGYTF
TRBD1,TRBJ2-7,NA,TRBV28,TGTGCCAGCGAGGGGACAGCCATAACCTACGAGCAGTACTTC,CASEGTAITYEQYF
TRBD1,TRBJ2-7,many,TRBV4-1,TGCGCCAGCAGCCACGGCCCTACAGGGGGCTCCTACGAGCAGTACTTC,CASSHGPTGGSYEQYF
TRBD2,TRBJ2-3,NA,TRBV11-2,TGTGCCAGCAGCTTAGATCCTAGCGGGAGAGATACGCAGTATTTT,CASSLDPSGRDTQYF
TRBD1,TRBJ2-4,NA,TRBV28,TGTGCCAGTCGGACAGGGGTCGGTGTCGCCAAAAACATTCAGTACTTC,CASRTGVGVAKNIQYF
TRBD1,TRBJ2-5,many,TRBV7-9,TGTGCCAGCAGGCCTACAGGGGGCGGAGAGACCCAGTACTTC,CASRPTGGGETQYF
TRBD2,TRBJ2-7,many,TRBV10-3,TGTGCCATTGTTCCGACTAGCGGGGCCGGGCAGTACTTC,CAIVPTSGAGQYF
NA,TRBJ1-5,few,TRBV7-9,TGTGCCAGCAGCTTAGTAAGTGAAGCTCAGCCCCAGCATTTT,CASSLVSEAQPQHF
NA,TRBJ2-2,few,TRBV5-1,TGCGCCAGCAGCTTGGTTACACTCAACACCGGGGAGCTGTTTTTT,CASSLVTLNTGELFF
NA,TRBJ1-6,many,TRBV20-1,TGCAGTGCTGTTCGGTCGCGAAATTCACCCCTCCACTTT,CSAVRSRNSPLHF
NA,TRBJ1-4,many,TRBV20-1,TGCAGTGCTGCCAGGGGAGCGGGCACTAATGAAAAACTGTTTTTT,CSAARGAGTNEKLFF
NA,TRBJ2-3,NA,TRBV18,TGTGCCAGCTCACCACCGCAAGCCGCCGTCACAGATACGCAGTATTTT,CASSPPQAAVTDTQYF
NA,TRBJ1-1,many,TRBV12-3/TRBV12-4,TGTGCCAGCAGCCCCCCTCTAGGGGACGGCACTGAAGCTTTCTTT,CASSPPLGDGTEAFF
TRBD1,TRBJ2-4,few,TRBV28,TGTGCCAGCAGTTCCACCGGGACAGGGAACATTCAGTACTTC,CASSSTGTGNIQYF
NA,TRBJ1-5,few,TRBV28,TGTGCCAGCAGTTTAAAGCAGCCCCAGCATTTT,CASSLKQPQHF
NA,TRBJ1-5,NA,TRBV7-8,TGTGCCAGCAGCCCACCAGGAGGGCGTCAGCCCCAGCATTTT,CASSPPGGRQPQHF
NA,TRBJ1-2,NA,TRBV5-6,TGTGCCAGCAGCTTGGTGCAGGGGCGGGCCGGCTACACCTTC,CASSLVQGRAGYTF
NA,TRBJ2-5,NA,TRBV3-1,TGTGCCAGCACCTCCGGCGTCGGAGCCCAGTACTTC,CASTSGVGAQYF
NA,TRBJ2-2,few,TRBV29-1,TGCAGCGTTGAAGATCGGTCAGCTACGAACACCGGGGAGCTGTTTTTT,CSVEDRSATNTGELFF
NA,TRBJ1-1,NA,TRBV6-2/TRBV6-3,TGTGCCAGCACTAAGACAGATTCCGAGGACACTGAAGCTTTCTTT,CASTKTDSEDTEAFF
TRBD1,TRBJ2-7,NA,TRBV28,TGTGCCAGCAGCCTCCGGGGACAGGACTACGAGCAGTACTTC,CASSLRGQDYEQYF
TRBD1,TRBJ1-1,many,TRBV19,TGTGCCAGTAGGGAAACAGGGGGGAACACTGAAGCTTTCTTT,CASRETGGNTEAFF
TRBD2,TRBJ2-1,few,TRBV5-3,TGTGCCAGAAGCCCGACTAGCGGGGTAAATGAGCAGTTCTTC,CARSPTSGVNEQFF
NA,TRBJ1-1,NA,TRBV7-2,TGTGCCAGCAGCTTGTTGGTGAGCGCTGAAGCTTTCTTT,CASSLLVSAEAFF
TRBD1,TRBJ1-5,many,TRBV27,TGTGCCAGCAAACAGGGGGCCGGTCAGCCCCAGCATTTT,CASKQGAGQPQHF